The 8 T cell receptor beta chains given below trace back to one sample, sequenced in a study of response to subunit inactivated influenza vaccine. MiXCR, applied by TCRdb to the RT-PCR reads, yields one record per CDR3 protein. This sample carries approximately 680,000 distinct CDR3 sequences, more than 15% of them seen once, and the ten largest clones take about 9.9%. This material consisted of PBMCs from blood, taken roughly 12 days after vaccination. All receptors derive from a man aged 50-59 years who received an inactivated influenza vaccine.

A remark on this clonotype: In this CDR3 the conserved last residue, phenylalanine or tryptophan, is missing, so a read error is likely. The chain couples TRBV27 to TRBJ1-2; the match to TRBD1 covers 12 bases. V lost 6 bases, J lost 6 bases, and 2 bases stayed unmatched. Germline lookup yields CDR1 MNHEY and CDR2 SMNVEV (reference sequence). CDR3 size: 13 residues. CDR3 amino acids: CASRRDRGHGYTY. CDR3 sequence (DNA): TGTGCCAGCAGACGGGACAGGGGGCATGGCTACACCTAC.

This clonotype was observed a handful of times. V usage is TRBV7-8 and J usage is TRBJ2-1, with 7 bases that match TRBD2. Germline trimming cut 5 bases from V and 12 bases from J; bases unmatched to any gene: 13. CDR1 is SGHVS and CDR2 is FQNEAQ in the germline V gene. The CDR3 length is 14 residues. CDR3: CASSGERWGGSQFF. The CDR3, as DNA: TGTGCCAGCAGCGGGGAGCGCTGGGGAGGGTCGCAGTTCTTC.

The V gene is TRBV10-3, the J gene TRBJ2-7; 7 bases line up with TRBD1. The CDR3 totals 12 residues. J lost 1 base, V lost 6 bases, and 0 bases had no gene match. Per the germline V gene, CDR1 is ENHRY and CDR2 is SYGVKD. DNA for the CDR3: TGTGCCATCAGCAGGGGGTCCTACGAGCAGTACTTC. This gives the protein CAISRGSYEQYF.

The genes are TRBV18 and TRBJ1-5, with 8 bases identical to TRBD1. CDR1 is KGHSH, CDR2 LQKENI, per germline. V was pared by 3 bases and J by 5 bases, with 6 bases of the junction left unmatched. The CDR3 consists of 15 residues. CDR3 nucleotide sequence: TGTGCCAGCTCACCGTCCGGGACAGGAGATCAGCCCCAGCATTTT. It translates to CASSPSGTGDQPQHF.

The chain employs TRBV6-5 and TRBJ1-2, with D maybe TRBD1 (5 bases). There are 10 residues in the CDR3. Germline lookup yields CDR1 MNHEY and CDR2 SVGAGI. V lost 10 bases to trimming and J lost 7 bases, with 10 bases between them. As DNA, the CDR3 is TGTGCCACCCTTGGGGCTGGCTACACCTTC. Its protein is CATLGAGYTF.

This clonotype showed up just a few times. Here the CDR3 DNA reads TGTGCCAGCGGTGGAACTAGCGGGGGGGCCTGGGTCGAGACCCAGTACTTC. This sequence encodes CASGGTSGGAWVETQYF. The chain couples TRBV11-2 to TRBJ2-5, with 13 positions matching TRBD2. Germline V gives CDR1 SGHAT, CDR2 FQNNGV. This CDR3 region has 17 residues. V shed 8 bases and J 5 bases; nucleotides not matched to a gene: 14. The full variable domain, rest sourced from reference TRBV11-2 and TRBJ2-5, is EAGVAQSPRYKIIEKRQSVAFWCNPISGHATLYWYQQILGQGPKLLIQFQNNGVVDDSQLPKDRFSAERLKGVDSTLKIQPAKLEDSAVYLCASGGTSGGAWVETQYFGPGTRLLVL.

This clonotype was observed a handful of times. The chain couples TRBV20-1 to TRBJ2-1; D possibly corresponds to TRBD1 (7 bases). The CDR3 length is 16 residues. CDR1 and CDR2 (germline): DFQATT, SNEGSKA (reference sequence). V was clipped by 0 bases and J by 9 bases, with 21 bases between them. This CDR3 reads CSARDFLRGEAPEQFF. CDR3 bases: TGCAGTGCTAGAGATTTTCTCAGGGGGGAGGCGCCTGAGCAGTTCTTC.

This clonotype showed up just a few times. This rearrangement joins TRBV6-2 or TRBV6-3 to TRBJ2-1, with D perhaps matching TRBD1 or TRBD2 (5 bases each). In germline, CDR1 is MNHEY, CDR2 SVGEGT. The V end was cut by 5 bases, the J end by 3 bases, with 17 bases between. There are 16 residues in the CDR3. For the CDR3, the DNA is TGTGCCAGCAGTCGATTACAGGTCGGGGTCTACAATGAGCAGTTCTTC. Its translation: CASSRLQVGVYNEQFF.